This is a list of T cell receptor beta chains from one sample in a study of Tregs in tolerant kidney transplant recipients. Assay used: immunoSEQ multiplex PCR; TCRdb lists only in-frame clones, some missing. The sample has roughly 250,000 clones, roughly four fifths seen once. The sample comprised CD4+ T cells from blood. These receptors all stem from a human donor in good health. The CDR3 runs from the conserved cysteine through the conserved F or W. The order of the fields is V gene, CDR3 protein.

TRBV6-1	CASSEVGVSTYGYTF
TRBV6-1	CASRPPLAGQYEQYF
TRBV5-8	CASNPTGATRSYGYTF
TRBV6-1	CASSDSSGRLKNIQYF
TRBV7-2	CASSFDRGPYNEQFF
TRBV5-6	CASSLLAGDPYEQYF
TRBV5-5	CASSHSSGEAYNEQFF
TRBV30	CAWSPQGRQETQYF
TRBV7-7	CASSPLPAGGRYEQYF
TRBV4-1	CASSQEIGREQPQHF
TRBV4-1	CASSPIVTGGTDTQYF
TRBV18	CASSPSKGGSYEQYF
TRBV7-8	CASSPGLNEKLFF
TRBV7-8	CASSLRSENQPQHF
TRBV6-5	CATTDRVTYNEQFF
TRBV10-3	CAISAALMEGGYTF
TRBV1	CTRRAKGTSGDFNTGELFF
TRBV5-6	CASSLWDYYLSGANVLTF
TRBV13	CASSLDRVTGELFF
TRBV7-2	CASSFEPGEPQHF
TRBV6-1	CASSERQGAWGNQPQHF
TRBV7-4	CASSLEMLPLSGNTIYF
TRBV30	CAWSVLGNGYTF
TRBV11-2	CASSRGLAGENEQFF
TRBV5-4	CASSSWEYQETQYF
TRBV19	CASSIVGGGGNQPQHF
TRBV19	CASSHPGQGSYEQYF
TRBV4-2	CASSQPSGSNTGELFF
TRBV7-9	CASSLHDNYGYTF
TRBV7-5	CARSLRDLRSEAFF
TRBV7-2	CASRGTSGALGETQYF
TRBV6-5	CASLRGDTNTEAFF
TRBV6-5	CASSYGLGGYTF
TRBV4-1	CASSPPLATGTQYF
TRBV6-6	CAVSRNTEAFF
TRBV27	CASSLDWRAGEQYF
TRBV7-9	CASSLERGAAYEQYF
TRBV6-5	CASSYSGQGYNTEAFF
TRBV4-1	CASSQQGFYGYTF
TRBV7-9	CASSPPGGRDTGELFF
TRBV18	CASSPPARRETQYF
TRBV5-8	CASSLDMVGVLSNQPQHF
TRBV27	CASSPGLAGNQETQYF
TRBV7-9	CASSPQSVSEQYF
TRBV6-5	CASSTTKNTEAFF
TRBV19	CASSIQVEGMAQYF
TRBV7-6	CASSLVDTGELFF
TRBV6-6	CASRGQGTGEKLFF
TRBV2	CASSLSGTGELFF
TRBV10-3	CAISEKSGAYEQYF